This entry lists 32 T cell receptor beta chains sequenced from one sample in a study of neoadjuvant anti-PD-1 for oral cavity cancer. TCRdb's table, derived via immunoSEQ multiplex PCR, lists solely in-frame clones and lacks some. This table has more than 11,000 clones, about three quarters appearing once. Time point defined: after neoadjuvant nivolumab, at surgical resection. Source: PBMCs, taken after nivolumab (anti-PD-1) treatment. These TCRs come from a person aged 35 to 85 with oral cavity squamous cell carcinoma.

The rearrangement uses TRBV4-1 and TRBJ1-5; perhaps TRBD1 as D (5 bases). V was clipped by 0 bases and J by 6 bases, with 18 bases between them. CDR1 and CDR2 from the germline V gene are MGHRA and YSYEKL. The CDR3 runs to 17 residues. CDR3 residues: CASSQEVFGQDGQPQHF. In DNA form, the CDR3 reads TGCGCCAGCAGCCAAGAGGTATTCGGACAAGATGGTCAGCCCCAGCATTTT.

The V and J genes are TRBV7-6 and TRBJ2-7; D ambiguous. The germline V gene encodes CDR1 SGHVS and CDR2 FNYEAQ. Trimming removed 1 base from V and 6 bases from J, with 10 bases in between. This CDR3 comprises 13 residues. CDR3 coding DNA: TGTGCCAGCAGCTTAGAATCTAGAGGCGAGCAGTACTTC. This sequence encodes CASSLESRGEQYF.

V and J are TRBV7-9 and TRBJ2-3; D is unresolved. Germline V gene data show CDR1 as SEHNR and CDR2 as FQNEAQ (reference sequence). The V gene lost 7 bases and the J gene lost 3 bases, with 14 bases spanning the gap. The CDR3 consists of 14 residues. CDR3 sequence: CASNEEAVTDTQYF. DNA of the CDR3: TGTGCCAGCAATGAAGAGGCGGTGACAGATACGCAGTATTTT. The full variable domain, with the rest looked up from reference TRBV7-9 and TRBJ2-3, is DTGVSQNPRHKITKRGQNVTFRCDPISEHNRLYWYRQTLGQGPEFLTYFQNEAQLEKSRLLSDRFSAERPKGSFSTLEIQRTEQGDSAMYLCASNEEAVTDTQYFGPGTRLTVL.

This chain uses TRBV9 with TRBJ1-1; maybe TRBD1 (6 bases). Germline CDR1 reads SGDLS; CDR2 reads YYNGEE. Trimming took off 1 base at V and 11 bases at J, with 15 bases between the two ends. The CDR3 sequence is 13 residues long. This CDR3 is CASSVRAEGEAFF. The CDR3 nucleotides are TGTGCCAGCAGCGTACGGGCGGAGGGGGAGGCTTTCTTT.

The chain has TRBV2 and TRBJ1-2, with unresolved D. Trimming stripped 7 bases from V and 4 bases from J, with 13 bases between. Germline CDR1 SNHLY, CDR2 FYNNEI. The CDR3 sequence is 13 residues long. The CDR3 coding sequence is TGTGCCAGCATAAGGGAAGAAACCTATGGCTACACCTTC. Its protein product is CASIREETYGYTF.

The table lists this clone with a few counts. The V call is TRBV11-2, the J call TRBJ1-2, with a tentative D call TRBD1 (5 bases). The germline V gene has CDR1 SGHAT and CDR2 FQNNGV. There are 13 residues in the CDR3. The V end was cut by 5 bases, the J end by 7 bases, with 14 bases between. In DNA, the CDR3 is TGTGCCAGCAGCCCAACAGGAGGCGGTGGCTACACCTTC. It codes for CASSPTGGGGYTF.

In DNA, the CDR3 is TGTGCCAGCAGTTCAACAGGGTACAATGAGCAGTTCTTC. As protein: CASSSTGYNEQFF. This sequence joins TRBV6-1 and TRBJ2-1; D may be TRBD1 (6 bases). The V end was cut by 5 bases, the J end by 4 bases, with 9 bases between. CDR3 length: 13 residues. Germline V CDR1 and CDR2: MNHNS, SASEGT.

The V call is TRBV28, the J call TRBJ2-7, with TRBD2 as a possible D gene (7 bases). The V end was cut by 5 bases, the J end by 3 bases, with 17 bases between. The CDR3 runs 15 residues. Germline V lookup: CDR1 MDHEN, CDR2 SYDVKM. The CDR3 is CASSKGGTRGYEQYF. In DNA, the CDR3 is TGTGCCAGCAGTAAGGGAGGGACAAGAGGCTACGAGCAGTACTTC.

The chain employs TRBV6-5 and TRBJ2-4, with D uncertain. Germline loops: CDR1 MNHEY, CDR2 SVGAGI. Deletions cut 5 bases from V and 7 bases from J, with 12 bases between. The CDR3 runs 13 residues. The CDR3 reads CASSQPSGNIQYF. In DNA form, the CDR3 reads TGTGCCAGCAGTCAGCCCTCTGGGAACATTCAGTACTTC.

The chain links TRBV29-1 to TRBJ2-1; possible D gene TRBD1, 6 bases. The CDR3 runs to 13 residues. Trimming removed 1 base from V and 10 bases from J, with 14 bases in between. Germline-derived CDR1 and CDR2 are SQVTM and ANQGSEA. In DNA, the CDR3 is TGCAGCGTTGAAGCCTCCCCTAGGGGGGAGCAGTTCTTC. Protein: CSVEASPRGEQFF.

J is TRBJ2-3 and V is TRBV4-1; 7 positions agree with TRBD1. Trimming cost V 1 base and J 1 base; bases outside gene matches: 2. Germline-derived CDR1 and CDR2 are MGHRA and YSYEKL. This CDR3 region has 15 residues. Here the CDR3 DNA reads TGCGCCAGCAGCCAAGTAGGGGGCGGCACAGATACGCAGTATTTT. Amino acids: CASSQVGGGTDTQYF.

V gene TRBV30 combines with J gene TRBJ1-1; D is undetermined. Trimming took off 4 bases at V and 5 bases at J, with 17 bases between the two ends. The CDR3 covers 14 residues. Looked up from germline, CDR1 is GTSNPN and CDR2 is SVGIG (reference sequence). CDR3 DNA: TGTGCCTGGACCTCAGGCGCCATTGGGACTGAAGCTTTCTTT. Translating it yields CAWTSGAIGTEAFF.

This clone showed up just a few times. The chain employs TRBV6-5 and TRBJ1-5; D remains ambiguous. The germline V gene encodes CDR1 MNHEY and CDR2 SVGAGI. The CDR3 has 12 amino acids. With 2 bases removed from V and 7 bases from J, the gap between germline ends came to 6 bases. The CDR3 region has the DNA TGTGCCAGCAGTTACCCGGGACAGCCCCAGCATTTT. Protein product: CASSYPGQPQHF.

This clone occurred a few times. The rearrangement links TRBV7-2 to TRBJ2-7, with D perhaps matching TRBD2 (5 bases). In germline, CDR1 is SGHTA, CDR2 FQGNSA. The V end was cut by 1 base, the J end by 5 bases, with 21 bases between. The CDR3 has 17 amino acids. The CDR3 region has the DNA TGTGCCAGCAGCTTAGTGGGATTCCAAACTAGTTCCGACGAGCAGTACTTC. It translates to CASSLVGFQTSSDEQYF.

This chain uses TRBV10-3 with TRBJ1-1; TRBD1 agrees at 9 bases. Germline V gives CDR1 ENHRY, CDR2 SYGVKD. The V and J ends lost 0 bases and 7 bases, in that order; junction bases with no gene match: 6. The length of the CDR3 is 15 residues. This CDR3 is CAISESSDRGYEAFF. CDR3 nucleotide sequence: TGTGCCATCAGTGAGTCCTCGGACAGGGGTTATGAAGCTTTCTTT.

This chain links TRBV13 with TRBJ2-3, with TRBD1 identical over 9 bases. CDR1 is PRHDT and CDR2 is FYEKMQ in the germline V gene (reference sequence). The CDR3 extends over 17 amino acids. J gave up 3 bases and V 4 bases, and 11 bases lay outside the gene matches. CDR3 in amino acids: CASSSGAGTGLTDTQYF. CDR3 DNA sequence: TGTGCCAGCAGCTCGGGGGCCGGGACAGGGTTAACAGATACGCAGTATTTT.

This chain uses TRBV5-1 with TRBJ2-1, with TRBD2 identical over 13 bases. With 4 bases clipped from V and 8 bases from J, the junction kept 3 bases outside the gene matches. CDR3 size: 14 residues. Germline CDR1 SGHRS, CDR2 YFSETQ. The CDR3 DNA follows: TGCGCCAGCAGCCTTGGACTAGCGGGAGATGAGCAGTTCTTC. Protein sequence: CASSLGLAGDEQFF.

V is TRBV7-9 and J is TRBJ2-7; tentatively, D is TRBD2 (6 bases). Per the germline V gene, CDR1 is SEHNR and CDR2 is FQNEAQ (reference sequence). V was pared by 4 bases and J by 7 bases, with 17 bases between. The CDR3 is made up of 14 amino acids. Here the CDR3 reads CASSSSTAAGEQYF. As DNA, the CDR3 is TGTGCCAGCAGCTCATCCACCGCCGCGGGGGAGCAGTACTTC.

This rearrangement joins TRBV7-9 to TRBJ1-1; 7 bases match TRBD1. The CDR3 covers 13 residues. Germline loops: CDR1 SEHNR, CDR2 FQNEAQ (reference sequence). The CDR3 bases are TGTGCGCGACACGGACAGGTAAACACTGAAGCTTTCTTT. Amino acid sequence: CARHGQVNTEAFF.

The sample holds one count of this clone. V usage is TRBV5-1 and J usage is TRBJ2-1; 8 bases line up with TRBD1. The ends lost 4 bases at V and 4 bases at J; junction bases unmatched: 1. CDR3 length: 13 amino acids. Germline CDR1 is SGHRS and CDR2 is YFSETQ. The CDR3 DNA sequence: TGCGCCAGCAGCGGGACAGGATACAATGAGCAGTTCTTC. Its translation: CASSGTGYNEQFF.

The chain couples TRBV28 to TRBJ2-7; 8 bases match TRBD1. The germline CDR1 and CDR2 sequences are MDHEN and SYDVKM. V dropped 6 bases and J dropped 3; count of bases not matched to a gene: 10. The CDR3 has 15 residues. The CDR3 here is CASSNAQDRDYEQYF. For the CDR3, the DNA is TGTGCCAGCAGCAACGCCCAGGACAGGGACTACGAGCAGTACTTC.

The chain employs TRBV10-2 and TRBJ1-5, with D hard to call. The V end lost 5 bases, the J end lost 2 bases, and 10 bases lay between the germline ends. Germline V gene data show CDR1 as WSHSY and CDR2 as SAAADI. This CDR3 has 14 amino acids. The CDR3 sequence: CASSFGLGNQPQHF. Written as DNA, the CDR3 is TGCGCCAGCAGTTTTGGATTGGGCAATCAGCCCCAGCATTTT.

This clone was seen a single time. The chain has TRBV6-5 and TRBJ1-3, with D possibly matching TRBD1 (5 bases). Per germline, CDR1 MNHEY and CDR2 SVGAGI. Trimming pared 6 bases from V and 0 bases from J, leaving 12 bases between. There are 15 residues in the CDR3. CDR3 sequence: CASSPGTFSGNTIYF. CDR3 nucleotide sequence: TGTGCCAGCAGCCCTGGGACGTTCTCTGGAAACACCATATATTTT.

This clone was detected only once. The chain combines TRBV25-1 with TRBJ1-2; D is undetermined. The CDR3 has 13 residues. Trimming took off 7 bases at V and 4 bases at J, with 13 bases between the two ends. Germline V lookup: CDR1 MGHDK, CDR2 SYGVNS. CDR3 DNA: TGTGCCAGCACTTTGGCGGGCGCCTATGGCTACACCTTC. This encodes CASTLAGAYGYTF.

The chain combines TRBV6-5 with TRBJ2-3; D gene uncertain. Trimming removed 6 bases from V and 2 bases from J, with 6 bases in between. Per the germline V gene, CDR1 is MNHEY and CDR2 is SVGAGI. This CDR3 has 12 residues. The DNA for the CDR3 is TGTGCCAGCAGGGAAACCACAGATACGCAGTATTTT. It yields the protein CASRETTDTQYF.

The chain links TRBV7-9 to TRBJ2-5; TRBD2 aligns across 7 bases. With V trimmed by 1 base and J by 4 bases, 3 bases remained unmatched. CDR1 is SEHNR and CDR2 is FQNEAQ in the germline V gene (reference sequence). The CDR3 sequence is 14 residues long. The CDR3 here is CASSLGPSGETQYF. CDR3 bases: TGTGCCAGCAGCTTAGGGCCTAGCGGAGAGACCCAGTACTTC.

This clone was recorded only once. The genes are TRBV2 and TRBJ2-5; TRBD2 matches 7 bases. Looked up from germline, CDR1 is SNHLY and CDR2 is FYNNEI. The CDR3 contains 12 residues. V was clipped by 8 bases and J by 5 bases; unmatched bases: 5. The CDR3, as DNA: TGTGCCAGCTGGCAGGGAGGGGAGACCCAGTACTTC. It translates to CASWQGGETQYF.

The rearrangement joins TRBV27 to TRBJ1-2; unclear D gene. The germline V gene has CDR1 MNHEY and CDR2 SMNVEV (reference sequence). V was pared by 0 bases and J by 7 bases, with 15 bases between. This CDR3 is 15 amino acids long. This CDR3 is CASSLSSRSASGYTF. CDR3 bases: TGTGCCAGCAGTTTATCATCCAGGAGCGCCTCTGGCTACACCTTC.

This rearrangement joins TRBV15 to TRBJ2-1; D is unclear. This CDR3 comprises 14 residues. The V gene lost 4 bases and the J gene lost 4 bases, with 11 bases spanning the gap. In germline, CDR1 is LNHNV, CDR2 YYDKDF (reference sequence). This CDR3 reads CATSTKTDYNEQFF. Written as DNA, the CDR3 is TGTGCCACCAGCACCAAAACTGATTACAATGAGCAGTTCTTC.

This clone was seen only once. V gene TRBV7-3 combines with J gene TRBJ1-1; D is uncertain. The germline gives CDR1 SGHTA, CDR2 FQGTGA. The V end lost 3 bases, the J end lost 3 bases, and 8 bases lay between the germline ends. The CDR3 is 13 residues long. As DNA, the CDR3 is TGTGCCAGCAGCTTCTCGACTGACACTGAAGCTTTCTTT. Translation gives CASSFSTDTEAFF.

The rearrangement links TRBV21-1 to TRBJ1-1; no check of the table's D call, TRBD1, against the DNA was made. TRBV21-1 is annotated as a pseudogene. CDR3 length: 16 residues. The CDR3 DNA reads as TGTGCCAGCTTCTACCAGACAGGGAACATGAACACTGAAGCTTTCTTT. Amino acid sequence: CASFYQTGNMNTEAFF.

The chain employs TRBV6-5 and TRBJ2-7; 12 bases map to TRBD2. J lost 3 bases, V lost 6 bases, and 3 bases had no gene match. Germline V gene data show CDR1 as MNHEY and CDR2 as SVGAGI. CDR3 size: 14 residues. CDR3 DNA: TGTGCCAGCAGCCTAGCGGGAGGGGTCTACGAGCAGTACTTC. It codes for CASSLAGGVYEQYF.